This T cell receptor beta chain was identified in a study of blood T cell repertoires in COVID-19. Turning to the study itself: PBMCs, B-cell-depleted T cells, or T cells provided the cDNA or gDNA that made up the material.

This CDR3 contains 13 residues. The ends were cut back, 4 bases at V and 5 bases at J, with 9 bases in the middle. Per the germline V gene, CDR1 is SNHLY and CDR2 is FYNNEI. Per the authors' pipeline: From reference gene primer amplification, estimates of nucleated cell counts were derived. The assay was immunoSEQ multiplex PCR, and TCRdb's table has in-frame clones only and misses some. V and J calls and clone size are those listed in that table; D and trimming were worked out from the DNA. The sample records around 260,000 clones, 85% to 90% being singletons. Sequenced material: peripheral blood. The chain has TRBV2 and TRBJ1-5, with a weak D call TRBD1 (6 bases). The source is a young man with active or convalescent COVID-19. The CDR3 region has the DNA TGTGCCAGCAGTGGACAGGTTTATCAGCCCCAGCATTTT. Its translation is CASSGQVYQPQHF.